Each of the 26 T cell receptor beta chains below was sequenced from the same sample in a study of T cell responses to AZD1222 COVID-19 vaccine. Method: immunoSEQ multiplex PCR; TCRdb's copy keeps in-frame clones and lacks some. This sample has fewer than 110,000 clones; roughly 90% occur once, and the top ten carry 6% to 7%. The material was peripheral blood, obtained on day 0 of AZD1222 vaccination. The receptors originated from an adult in good health.

The chain links TRBV20-1 to TRBJ2-5; D is undetermined. V lost 7 bases and J lost 5, with 11 bases in between. The CDR3 runs to 11 residues. The germline gives CDR1 DFQATT, CDR2 SNEGSKA (reference sequence). The CDR3 DNA reads as TGCAGTGTTCGAGAGCTGGAGACCCAGTACTTC. Protein sequence: CSVRELETQYF.

The chain recombines TRBV19 with TRBJ2-3, with D tentatively TRBD1 (5 bases). V was shortened by 3 bases and J by 4 bases, with 8 bases between the two germline ends. This CDR3 comprises 13 residues. Germline CDR1 LNHDA, CDR2 SQIVND (reference sequence). The CDR3 region is CASSIQGSDTQYF. The CDR3 bases are TGTGCCAGTAGTATTCAGGGTTCAGATACGCAGTATTTT.

The chain couples TRBV19 to TRBJ1-4, with D unresolved. Trimming took off 5 bases at V and 6 bases at J, with 16 bases between the two ends. Germline loops: CDR1 LNHDA, CDR2 SQIVND (reference sequence). This CDR3 spans 15 amino acids. The CDR3 bases are TGTGCCAGTAGTCCAGGACGGGCAAGGGATGAAAAACTGTTTTTT. As protein: CASSPGRARDEKLFF.

The CDR3 sequence is CASSPPDLYTGELFF. The CDR3 DNA is TGTGCCAGCAGTCCCCCGGACTTATACACCGGGGAGCTGTTTTTT. This chain links TRBV27 with TRBJ2-2; TRBD2 might be the D (5 bases). CDR3 size: 15 residues. The V gene lost 5 bases and the J gene lost 3 bases, with 13 bases spanning the gap. Germline CDR1 and CDR2: MNHEY and SMNVEV (reference sequence).

This clone was observed a few times. The chain links TRBV20-1 to TRBJ2-1; D ambiguous. CDR3 size: 11 residues. V was clipped by 4 bases and J by 5 bases, with 6 bases between them. CDR1 is DFQATT, CDR2 SNEGSKA, per germline (reference sequence). The chain's CDR3 is CSATLNNEQFF. The CDR3 region has the DNA TGCAGTGCTACCCTGAACAATGAGCAGTTCTTC.

The V gene is TRBV23-1, the J gene TRBJ2-7; 7 bases are shared with TRBD1. TRBV23-1 is assigned to the ORF class and has an uncertain function. The CDR3 loop spans 15 amino acids. V trimming: 9 bases; J trimming: 3 bases; junction bases outside the gene matches: 14. The CDR3: CARPRPTGSCYEQYF. The DNA of the CDR3 is TGCGCCAGACCTAGACCGACAGGGTCCTGCTACGAGCAGTACTTC.

The gene calls are TRBV2 and TRBJ2-6, with 10 bases matching TRBD1. CDR3 length: 17 amino acids. The V segment lost 7 bases and the J segment 1 base; nucleotides outside the gene matches: 7. CDR1 is SNHLY and CDR2 is FYNNEI in the germline V gene. The DNA of the CDR3 is TGTGCCAGCATACCGGGACAGGGGCGGTCTGGGGCCAACGTCCTGACTTTC. This translates into CASIPGQGRSGANVLTF.

In nucleotides, the CDR3 is TGTGCCAGTAGTATAGGGGCTGGAGAAAAACTGTTTTTT. Translation gives CASSIGAGEKLFF. The chain is built from TRBV19 and TRBJ1-4; D unclear. Germline CDR1 is LNHDA and CDR2 is SQIVND (reference sequence). This CDR3 spans 13 amino acids. V was pared by 1 base and J by 8 bases, with 8 bases between.

The V and J genes are TRBV21-1 and TRBJ1-3. TRBV21-1 is flagged as a pseudogene. CDR3 length: 24 amino acids. The CDR3: CASSKAPRKLSGPTFRLSGNTIYF. Here the CDR3 DNA reads TGTGCCAGCAGCAAAGCGCCGAGGAAGTTGTCCGGGCCGACCTTTAGACTCTCTGGAAACACCATATATTTT.

This sequence joins TRBV28 and TRBJ2-7; 9 bases agree with TRBD2. V lost 6 bases, J lost 2 bases, and 8 bases stayed unmatched. The germline gives CDR1 MDHEN, CDR2 SYDVKM. The CDR3 has 15 residues. The chain's CDR3 is CASSRTSAGTYEQYF. In DNA form, the CDR3 reads TGTGCCAGCAGCCGGACTAGCGCCGGGACCTACGAGCAGTACTTC.

The chain recombines TRBV27 with TRBJ1-1; 9 bases are shared with TRBD1. The CDR3 totals 18 residues. Germline V gene data show CDR1 as MNHEY and CDR2 as SMNVEV (reference sequence). J gave up 5 bases and V 5 bases, and 18 bases lay outside the gene matches. DNA of the CDR3: TGTGCCAGCAGTCTCCTCTCCGGGACAGGGTACCCGGGGACTGAAGCTTTCTTT. Translation gives CASSLLSGTGYPGTEAFF.

The V call is TRBV6-2 or TRBV6-3, the J call TRBJ1-4; no reliable D call. The CDR3 extends over 12 amino acids. CDR1 is MNHEY and CDR2 is SVGEGT in the germline V gene. V was shortened by 5 bases and J by 8 bases, with 9 bases between the two germline ends. The CDR3 bases are TGTGCCAGCAGTCGCCTCACGGAAAAACTGTTTTTT. Protein: CASSRLTEKLFF.

The DNA for the CDR3 is TGTGCCAGTAGGTCGGTTCTCTCTGGAAACACCATATATTTT. Its translation is CASRSVLSGNTIYF. The gene calls are TRBV19 and TRBJ1-3; D is unclear. The CDR3 sequence is 14 residues long. Between the trimmed V and J ends, which lost 6 bases and 0 bases, there was a span of 9 bases. Germline loops: CDR1 LNHDA, CDR2 SQIVND (reference sequence). The full variable domain, rest sourced from reference TRBV19 and TRBJ1-3, is DGGITQSPKYLFRKEGQNVTLSCEQNLNHDAMYWYRQDPGQGLRLIYYSQIVNDFQKGDIAEGYSVSREKKESFPLTVTSAQKNPTAFYLCASRSVLSGNTIYFGEGSWLTVV.

The DNA for the CDR3 is TGTGCCAGCAGTTTCCGCGGGAGCTCCTACGAGCAGTACTTC. It codes for CASSFRGSSYEQYF. The chain recombines TRBV27 with TRBJ2-7, with 7 bases matching TRBD2. This CDR3 contains 14 residues. The germline gives CDR1 MNHEY, CDR2 SMNVEV (reference sequence). V was pared by 3 bases and J by 0 bases, with 2 bases of the junction left unmatched.

This clone was observed a few times. This rearrangement joins TRBV7-9 to TRBJ1-4; no reliable D call. V gave up 5 bases and J gave up 5 bases, with 12 bases separating them. This CDR3 region has 14 residues. Per germline, CDR1 SEHNR and CDR2 FQNEAQ (reference sequence). The CDR3 DNA reads as TGTGCCAGCAGCGGCACCCGGTGGAATGAAAAACTGTTTTTT. Its protein product is CASSGTRWNEKLFF.

This chain uses TRBV7-2 with TRBJ1-5; D gene uncertain. This CDR3 region has 15 residues. CDR1 and CDR2 (germline): SGHTA, FQGNSA. V dropped 5 bases and J dropped 7 bases, with 18 bases sitting between them. DNA for the CDR3: TGTGCCAGCAGCCAGAGCCAAGGGTCTAACCAGCCCCAGCATTTT. Encoded protein: CASSQSQGSNQPQHF.

V gene TRBV4-1 combines with J gene TRBJ1-1, with D maybe TRBD1 (6 bases). Germline V CDR1 and CDR2: MGHRA, YSYEKL. Deletions cut 0 bases from V and 3 bases from J, with 14 bases between. The CDR3 contains 16 residues. The CDR3 DNA reads as TGCGCCAGCAGCCAAGAAAGTTGGCCAGGGGACACTGAAGCTTTCTTT. It translates to CASSQESWPGDTEAFF.

This clone came up a few times. The chain employs TRBV29-1 and TRBJ1-5, with D hard to call. CDR1 and CDR2 (germline): SQVTM, ANQGSEA. The CDR3 is made up of 12 amino acids. V was shortened by 6 bases and J by 2 bases, with 8 bases between the two germline ends. CDR3 amino acids: CSVLIGNQPQHF. CDR3 nucleotide sequence: TGCAGCGTCCTTATAGGCAATCAGCCCCAGCATTTT.

The chain carries TRBV24-1 and TRBJ1-2; a possible D gene is TRBD1 (5 bases). Trimming left V 3 bases short and J 4 bases short, with 17 bases between. Germline lookup yields CDR1 KGHDR and CDR2 SFDVKD. The CDR3 contains 16 residues. CDR3 coding DNA: TGTGCCACCAGTGATAGTGGCGGCAGGGAACTCTATGGCTACACCTTC. Protein sequence: CATSDSGGRELYGYTF.

The chain links TRBV6-5 to TRBJ2-7; D perhaps matches TRBD1 (5 bases). This CDR3 is built from 13 residues. V shed 8 bases and J shed 3 bases, with 14 bases lying between them. From germline, CDR1 is MNHEY and CDR2 SVGAGI. The CDR3, as DNA: TGTGCCAGCGAGGATTCAAGGGGCTACGAGCAGTACTTC. Translation: CASEDSRGYEQYF.

The J gene is TRBJ2-5, the V gene TRBV3-1 (or the pseudogene TRBV3-2); 7 positions agree with TRBD1. Germline CDR1 reads LGHDT; CDR2 reads YNNKEL (reference sequence). V lost 2 bases and J lost 6; bases outside the gene matches: 15. The CDR3 loop spans 17 amino acids. The CDR3, as DNA: TGTGCCAGCAGCCAACCTCGACAGGGCTATTTGGAGAAGACCCAGTACTTC. Its protein is CASSQPRQGYLEKTQYF.

The genes are TRBV7-9 and TRBJ1-1, with a tentative D call TRBD1 (5 bases). The CDR3 sequence is 16 residues long. V lost 6 bases, J lost 4 bases, and 21 bases lay in between. Germline loops: CDR1 SEHNR, CDR2 FQNEAQ (reference sequence). The CDR3 DNA follows: TGTGCCAGCAGTTTTACACCTGGGGGGTTGGGCACTGAAGCTTTCTTT. Encoded protein: CASSFTPGGLGTEAFF. Using reference TRBV7-9 and TRBJ1-1 for the parts outside the CDR3, the full variable domain is DTGVSQNPRHKITKRGQNVTFRCDPISEHNRLYWYRQTLGQGPEFLTYFQNEAQLEKSRLLSDRFSAERPKGSFSTLEIQRTEQGDSAMYLCASSFTPGGLGTEAFFGQGTRLTVV.

V is TRBV28 and J is TRBJ2-7; either TRBD1 or TRBD2 may fit D (5 bases each). V lost 8 bases, J lost 6 bases, and 17 bases lay in between. The CDR3 has 13 residues. Germline V gene sequence: CDR1 MDHEN, CDR2 SYDVKM. The CDR3 sequence is CASLSRERGEQYF. Here the CDR3 DNA reads TGTGCCAGCTTAAGCAGAGAGAGGGGCGAGCAGTACTTC.

The chain employs TRBV7-3 and TRBJ2-7, with D perhaps TRBD2 (5 bases). This CDR3 spans 13 amino acids. CDR1 and CDR2 (germline): SGHTA, FQGTGA. V lost 6 bases and J lost 7, with 16 bases in between. The CDR3 spells CASRAEPAGEQYF. CDR3 DNA sequence: TGTGCCAGCAGGGCGGAACCGGCGGGTGAGCAGTACTTC.

The CDR3 is CAWTGLSMNTEAFF. In DNA form, the CDR3 reads TGTGCCTGGACCGGACTGAGCATGAACACTGAAGCTTTCTTT. The V and J genes are TRBV30 and TRBJ1-1; D ambiguous. The CDR3 is 14 residues long. Germline values: CDR1 GTSNPN, CDR2 SVGIG (reference sequence). V lost 4 bases and J lost 0, with 12 bases in between.

The chain links TRBV9 to TRBJ2-1, with unresolved D. The germline CDR1 and CDR2 sequences are SGDLS and YYNGEE. The CDR3 sequence is 13 residues long. The V gene lost 2 bases and the J gene lost 12 bases, with 15 bases spanning the gap. In DNA, the CDR3 is TGTGCCAGCAGCGTCGGACCCGCGGATGGGCAGTTCTTC. Protein product: CASSVGPADGQFF.